This T cell receptor (beta chain) was identified during a study of response to subunit inactivated influenza vaccine. This clonotype has ten or more counts. Trimming took 1 base from V and 0 from J; bases not matched to a gene: 5. Germline V gene lookup returns CDR1 SEHNR and CDR2 FQNEAQ (reference sequence). The CDR3 has 17 amino acids. TCRdb reanalysed the RT-PCR reads using MiXCR and keeps one entry per CDR3 protein. The sample lists approximately 170,000 distinct CDR3 sequences, around 12% seen once, with about 29% in the top ten. The same sample was also studied in work on T cells expressing NK-cell markers. That work contributes: It was by 5'RACE template switching with UMIs that TCR beta cDNA was made.

The TCR sequence derives from a man aged 45-65 years who received an inactivated influenza vaccine. The starting material was CD8+ T cells sorted from PBMCs, obtained about 12 days after vaccination. This chain uses TRBV7-9 with TRBJ2-2; 7 positions match TRBD1. CDR3 in amino acids: CASSLGAGTANTGELFF. DNA for the CDR3: TGTGCCAGCAGCTTAGGAGCCGGGACAGCGAACACCGGGGAGCTGTTTTTT.